Each of the 21 T cell receptor beta chains below was sequenced from the same sample in a study of blood T cells in healthy people across ages. Through a sample-barcoded 5' primer and a J-beta primer mix, a second PCR was run for roughly 6 to 11 cycles. TCRdb re-called the 5' RACE reads through MiXCR, storing one row per CDR3 protein. The table has fewer than 750,000 distinct CDR3 sequences, more than 45% seen once. The sequencing sample was made of blood. Receptor source: a man older than 75 in good health.

This clonotype came up a few times. CDR3 coding DNA: TGTGCCAGCAGCCAAGATCGACGAGAGGAAAAACTGTTTTTT. It specifies CASSQDRREEKLFF. This chain connects TRBV14 to TRBJ1-4, with D uncertain. This CDR3 contains 14 residues. The V gene's germline CDR1 is SGHDN and CDR2 FVKESK. The V end was cut by 0 bases, the J end by 8 bases, with 10 bases between.

The rearrangement joins TRBV20-1 to TRBJ2-1, with D unresolved. With 4 bases removed from V and 6 bases from J, the gap between germline ends came to 4 bases. In germline, CDR1 is DFQATT, CDR2 SNEGSKA (reference sequence). The CDR3 has 10 residues. The CDR3 DNA is TGCAGTGCTACAGTCAATGAGCAGTTCTTC. It yields the protein CSATVNEQFF.

The J gene is TRBJ2-2, the V gene TRBV7-2; TRBD1 might be the D (5 bases). The CDR3 runs to 15 residues. The V end lost 1 base, the J end lost 1 base, and 7 bases lay between the germline ends. Germline lookup yields CDR1 SGHTA and CDR2 FQGNSA. Written as DNA, the CDR3 is TGTGCCAGCAGCTTAGGACAGTTGAACACCGGGGAGCTGTTTTTT. Translated: CASSLGQLNTGELFF.

The genes are TRBV20-1 and TRBJ2-7, with 8 bases matching TRBD2. V dropped 3 bases and J dropped 2; count of bases not matched to a gene: 6. CDR1 and CDR2 (germline): DFQATT, SNEGSKA (reference sequence). CDR3 length equals 14 residues. CDR3 protein: CSARAGGVPYEQYF. The CDR3 region has the DNA TGCAGTGCTAGGGCCGGGGGGGTCCCCTACGAGCAGTACTTC.

This chain uses TRBV4-1 with TRBJ1-5; 10 positions match TRBD1. The CDR3 contains 15 residues. From germline, CDR1 is MGHRA and CDR2 YSYEKL. Germline trimming cut 0 bases from V and 9 bases from J; bases unmatched to any gene: 5. The CDR3 sequence: CASSQEGTGARPQHF. The CDR3 DNA sequence: TGCGCCAGCAGCCAAGAGGGGACAGGGGCCCGGCCCCAGCATTTT.

This clonotype was observed a handful of times. DNA of the CDR3: TGTGCCAGCAGCCCCACGCAACTAGCGGCGTTCGTCCGCCAAGAGACCCAGTACTTC. Its protein is CASSPTQLAAFVRQETQYF. The chain combines TRBV7-2 with TRBJ2-5; 8 nucleotides align to TRBD2. CDR3 size: 19 residues. Germline CDR1 is SGHTA and CDR2 is FQGNSA. The V and J ends lost 5 bases and 1 base, in that order; junction bases with no gene match: 18. The complete variable domain, with remaining parts taken from reference TRBV7-2 and TRBJ2-5, reads GAGVSQSPSNKVTEKGKDVELRCDPISGHTALYWYRQSLGQGLEFLIYFQGNSAPDKSGLPSDRFSAERTGGSVSTLTIQRTQQEDSAVYLCASSPTQLAAFVRQETQYFGPGTRLLVL.

This chain uses TRBV4-2 with TRBJ2-1; 12 bases line up with TRBD2. The CDR3 covers 19 residues. J gave up 5 bases and V 6 bases, and 17 bases lay outside the gene matches. Looked up from germline, CDR1 is LGHNA and CDR2 is YNFKEQ. Here the CDR3 reads CASSRTSGNRVYYNNEQFF. The CDR3 DNA is TGTGCCAGCAGTCGGACTAGCGGGAATCGGGTCTACTACAACAATGAGCAGTTCTTC.

This rearrangement joins TRBV29-1 to TRBJ2-7; 9 bases are shared with TRBD2. CDR3 length: 14 residues. CDR1 SQVTM and CDR2 ANQGSEA come from the germline V gene. V shed 1 base and J 4 bases; nucleotides not matched to a gene: 5. As DNA, the CDR3 is TGCAGCGTTGAAGGGCGGGAGGGCCGGTACGAGCAGTACTTC. Its translation is CSVEGREGRYEQYF.

This clonotype was observed at least ten times. The chain couples TRBV9 to TRBJ2-7; TRBD1 matches 8 bases. Germline V gives CDR1 SGDLS, CDR2 YYNGEE. V lost 3 bases and J lost 6; bases outside the gene matches: 2. The CDR3 totals 12 residues. CDR3 residues: CASSGQGFEQYF. CDR3 nucleotide sequence: TGTGCCAGCAGCGGACAGGGGTTCGAGCAGTACTTC.

The chain uses TRBV5-1 and TRBJ2-5; D is uncertain. CDR1 is SGHRS, CDR2 YFSETQ, per germline. There are 14 residues in the CDR3. V was shortened by 0 bases and J by 3 bases, with 9 bases between the two germline ends. Here the CDR3 reads CASSLDSTEETQYF. The CDR3 DNA follows: TGCGCCAGCAGCTTGGACAGTACCGAAGAGACCCAGTACTTC.

This clonotype was counted between two and nine times. This sequence joins TRBV7-2 and TRBJ2-7; 9 bases match TRBD1. The CDR3 consists of 15 residues. V shed 3 bases, J shed 3 bases, and the junction held 6 bases outside the gene matches. Germline assignment: CDR1 SGHTA and CDR2 FQGNSA. Written as DNA, the CDR3 is TGTGCCAGCAGCTTTGAGGGACAGGGAGGCTACGAGCAGTACTTC. Translated, it gives CASSFEGQGGYEQYF. The complete variable domain, with remaining parts taken from reference TRBV7-2 and TRBJ2-7, reads GAGVSQSPSNKVTEKGKDVELRCDPISGHTALYWYRQSLGQGLEFLIYFQGNSAPDKSGLPSDRFSAERTGGSVSTLTIQRTQQEDSAVYLCASSFEGQGGYEQYFGPGTRLTVT.

This clonotype was seen at least ten times. DNA of the CDR3: TGTGCCAGCAGTGGGCCAAAGGAGGGCACCGCAGGAGATACGCAGTATTTT. Translated, it gives CASSGPKEGTAGDTQYF. The chain links TRBV6-1 to TRBJ2-3; D is perhaps TRBD2 (6 bases). CDR3 length: 17 residues. The V end lost 4 bases, the J end lost 5 bases, and 22 bases lay between the germline ends. The germline gives CDR1 MNHNS, CDR2 SASEGT.

The genes are TRBV4-2 and TRBJ2-7; 11 nucleotides align to TRBD2. Germline CDR1 reads LGHNA; CDR2 reads YNFKEQ. V was pared by 0 bases and J by 0 bases, with 7 bases of the junction left unmatched. This CDR3 has 18 amino acids. In nucleotides, the CDR3 is TGTGCCAGCAGCCAAGATACTAGCGGGAGTACCACCTCCTACGAGCAGTACTTC. This sequence encodes CASSQDTSGSTTSYEQYF.

This clonotype turned up a few times. The rearrangement links TRBV6-5 to TRBJ2-3, with a weak D call TRBD1 (5 bases). Trimming removed 0 bases from V and 10 bases from J, with 8 bases in between. CDR3 size: 12 residues. Germline assignment: CDR1 MNHEY and CDR2 SVGAGI. The CDR3 region is CASSYSLGAQYF. CDR3 DNA: TGTGCCAGCAGTTACTCATTAGGGGCGCAGTATTTT.

This clonotype was observed a few times. The chain links TRBV5-1 to TRBJ1-4, with TRBD1 matching over 10 bases. CDR1 and CDR2 (germline): SGHRS, YFSETQ. V trimming: 0 bases; J trimming: 6 bases; junction bases outside the gene matches: 2. The CDR3 consists of 15 residues. CDR3 nucleotide sequence: TGCGCCAGCAGCTTGGAGGGGACAGGGGATGAAAAACTGTTTTTT. Protein: CASSLEGTGDEKLFF.

This clonotype appeared a few times. The chain couples TRBV20-1 to TRBJ2-3, with D possibly being TRBD2 (6 bases). Trimming stripped 3 bases from V and 0 bases from J, with 13 bases between. Germline V CDR1 and CDR2: DFQATT, SNEGSKA (reference sequence). The CDR3 contains 15 residues. The CDR3 nucleotides read TGCAGTGCTAGCGGGGCGGGAAAAAGCACAGATACGCAGTATTTT. It encodes CSASGAGKSTDTQYF.

In this sample, this clonotype turned up many times. The chain has TRBV6-5 and TRBJ1-1; a weak D match, TRBD1 (5 bases). CDR3 length: 14 amino acids. Germline values: CDR1 MNHEY, CDR2 SVGAGI. V was cut by 6 bases and J by 5 bases, with 16 bases left in between. CDR3 in amino acids: CASSHGGVETEAFF. The CDR3 nucleotides are TGTGCCAGCAGCCACGGGGGGGTTGAGACTGAAGCTTTCTTT.

The gene calls are TRBV5-5 and TRBJ2-5; no firm D call. V was clipped by 4 bases and J by 5 bases, with 6 bases between them. CDR1 and CDR2 (germline): SGHKS, YYEKEE (reference sequence). This CDR3 is 11 amino acids long. The CDR3 nucleotides read TGTGCCAGCAGCGCCGTGGAGACCCAGTACTTC. Its protein is CASSAVETQYF.

This clonotype has more than one count but fewer than ten. The chain couples TRBV20-1 to TRBJ2-5, with 11 positions matching TRBD2. V lost 2 bases, J lost 5 bases, and 4 bases stayed unmatched. The CDR3 consists of 14 residues. CDR1 and CDR2 (germline): DFQATT, SNEGSKA (reference sequence). The DNA of the CDR3 is TGCAGTGCTAGACTAGCGGGAGGCTGGGAGACCCAGTACTTC. Translation gives CSARLAGGWETQYF.

The rearrangement joins TRBV12-3 or TRBV12-4 to TRBJ2-1; the D gene is possibly TRBD2 (5 bases). The germline V and J ends were trimmed by 7 bases and 2 bases, with 15 bases remaining between them. The length of the CDR3 is 15 residues. The CDR3 DNA follows: TGTGCCAGCATCCAAGCCCGGGGTCCCTACAATGAGCAGTTCTTC. Encoded protein: CASIQARGPYNEQFF.

This chain uses TRBV5-1 with TRBJ2-5; 10 nucleotides match TRBD1. CDR3 length: 15 amino acids. After removal of 3 bases from V and 11 bases from J, the junction contained 13 bases not matched to a gene. In germline, CDR1 is SGHRS, CDR2 YFSETQ. The CDR3 nucleotides read TGCGCCAGCAGCTGGGGACAGGGGCTCAACAATGAGCAGTACTTC. Its protein is CASSWGQGLNNEQYF.